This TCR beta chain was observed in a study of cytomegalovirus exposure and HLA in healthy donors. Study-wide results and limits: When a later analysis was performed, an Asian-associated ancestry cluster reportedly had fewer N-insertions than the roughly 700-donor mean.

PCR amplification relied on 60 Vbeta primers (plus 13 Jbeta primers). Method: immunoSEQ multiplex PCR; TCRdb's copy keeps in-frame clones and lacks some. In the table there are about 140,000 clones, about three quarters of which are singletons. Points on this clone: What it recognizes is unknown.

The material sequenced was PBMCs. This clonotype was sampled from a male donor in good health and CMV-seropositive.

CDR3 coding DNA: TGTGCCATCAGTGAGCCCGGTCGGGAGGGGGAGACCCAGTACTTC. This encodes CAISEPGREGETQYF. The chain couples TRBV10-3 to TRBJ2-5; 8 bases fit TRBD2. After removal of 2 bases from V and 5 bases from J, the junction contained 7 bases not matched to a gene. The germline gives CDR1 ENHRY, CDR2 SYGVKD. The CDR3 covers 15 residues.